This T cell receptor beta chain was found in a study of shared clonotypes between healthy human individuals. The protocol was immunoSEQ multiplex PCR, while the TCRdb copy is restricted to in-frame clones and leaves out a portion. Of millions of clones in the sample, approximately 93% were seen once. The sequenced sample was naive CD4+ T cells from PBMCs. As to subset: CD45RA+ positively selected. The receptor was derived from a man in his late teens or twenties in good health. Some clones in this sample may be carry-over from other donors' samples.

In nucleotides, the CDR3 is TGTGCCAGCAGCTTGGCGCCCTCAAGCTCCTACGAGCAGTACTTC. This sequence encodes CASSLAPSSSYEQYF. The chain is built from TRBV5-6 and TRBJ2-7; D uncertain. Germline-derived CDR1 and CDR2 are SGHDT and YYEEEE. This CDR3 has 15 residues. V was trimmed by 0 bases and J by 0 bases, leaving 10 bases between them.